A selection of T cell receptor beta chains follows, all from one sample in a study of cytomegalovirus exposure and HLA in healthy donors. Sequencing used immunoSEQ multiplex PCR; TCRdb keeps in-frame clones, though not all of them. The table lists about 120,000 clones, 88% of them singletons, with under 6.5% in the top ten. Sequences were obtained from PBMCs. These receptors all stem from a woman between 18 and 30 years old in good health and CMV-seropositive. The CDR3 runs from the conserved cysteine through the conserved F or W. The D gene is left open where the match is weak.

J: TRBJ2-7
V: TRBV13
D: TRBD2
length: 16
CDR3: CATTEIGRVGGDEQYF

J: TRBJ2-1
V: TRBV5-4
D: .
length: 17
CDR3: CASSFFPRERGYNEQFF

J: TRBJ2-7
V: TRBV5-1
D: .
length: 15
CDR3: CASSSSTPGTYEQYF

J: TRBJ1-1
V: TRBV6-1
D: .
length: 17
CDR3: CASSGDNLPVSRTEAFF

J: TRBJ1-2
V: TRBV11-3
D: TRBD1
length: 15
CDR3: CASSPDRGLDYGYTF

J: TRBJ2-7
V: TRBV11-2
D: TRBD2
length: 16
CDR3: CASSLGTGGLLNEQYF

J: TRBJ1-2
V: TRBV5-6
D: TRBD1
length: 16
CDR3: CASTFGDRDPSGGYTF

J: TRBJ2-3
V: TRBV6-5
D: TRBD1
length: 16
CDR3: CASSYTGTASTDTQYF

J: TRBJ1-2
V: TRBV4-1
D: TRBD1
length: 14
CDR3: CASSATGKNYGYTF

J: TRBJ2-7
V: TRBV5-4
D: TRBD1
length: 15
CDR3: CASSPGQGGSYEQYF

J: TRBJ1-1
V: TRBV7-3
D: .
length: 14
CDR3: CASSLRPTGTEAFF

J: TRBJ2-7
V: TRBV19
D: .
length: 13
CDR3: CASSIKNTYEQYF

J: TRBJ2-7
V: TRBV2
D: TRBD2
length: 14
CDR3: CASSPSGIPYEQYF

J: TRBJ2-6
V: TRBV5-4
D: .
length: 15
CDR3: CASSLTGSGANVLTF

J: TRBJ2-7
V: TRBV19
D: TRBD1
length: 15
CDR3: CASSGRDSSRYEQYF

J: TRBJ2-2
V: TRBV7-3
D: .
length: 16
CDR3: CASSLTSGTNTGELFF

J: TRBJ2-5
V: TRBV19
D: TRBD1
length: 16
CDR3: CASNQQGTGDRRPQYF

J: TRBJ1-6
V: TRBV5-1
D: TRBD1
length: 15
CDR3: CASSLSGTANSPLHF

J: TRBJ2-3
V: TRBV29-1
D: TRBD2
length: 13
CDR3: CSVQGGSTDTQYF

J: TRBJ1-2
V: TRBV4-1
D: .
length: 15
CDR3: CASSQDLGGAAGYTF

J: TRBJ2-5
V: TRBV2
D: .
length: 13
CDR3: CASSVKFSETQYF

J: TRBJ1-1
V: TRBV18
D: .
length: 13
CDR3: CASSGRGDTEAFF